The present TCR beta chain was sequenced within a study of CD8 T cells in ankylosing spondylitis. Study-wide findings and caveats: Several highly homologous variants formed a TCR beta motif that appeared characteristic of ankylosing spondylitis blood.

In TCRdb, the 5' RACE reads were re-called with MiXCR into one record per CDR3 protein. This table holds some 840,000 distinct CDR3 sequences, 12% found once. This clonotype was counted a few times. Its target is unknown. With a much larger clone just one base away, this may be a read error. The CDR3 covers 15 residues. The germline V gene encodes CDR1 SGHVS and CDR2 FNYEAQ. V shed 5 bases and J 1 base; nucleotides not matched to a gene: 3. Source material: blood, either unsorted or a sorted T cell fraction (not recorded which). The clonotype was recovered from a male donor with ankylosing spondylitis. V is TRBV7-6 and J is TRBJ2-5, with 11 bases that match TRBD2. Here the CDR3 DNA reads TGTGCCAGCAGCGCGGGACTAGCGGTCCAAGAGACCCAGTACTTC. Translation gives CASSAGLAVQETQYF.